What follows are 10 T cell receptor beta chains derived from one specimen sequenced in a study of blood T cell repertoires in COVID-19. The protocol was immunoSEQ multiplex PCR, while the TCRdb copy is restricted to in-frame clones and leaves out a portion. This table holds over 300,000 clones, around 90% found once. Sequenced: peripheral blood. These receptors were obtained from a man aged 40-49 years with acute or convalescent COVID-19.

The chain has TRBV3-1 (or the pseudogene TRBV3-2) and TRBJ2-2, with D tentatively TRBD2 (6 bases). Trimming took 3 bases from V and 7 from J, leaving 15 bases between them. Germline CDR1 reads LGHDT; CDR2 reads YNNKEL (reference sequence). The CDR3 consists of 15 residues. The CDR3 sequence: CASSHSAGFGGELFF. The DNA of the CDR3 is TGTGCCAGCAGCCACTCGGCGGGGTTTGGCGGGGAGCTGTTTTTT.

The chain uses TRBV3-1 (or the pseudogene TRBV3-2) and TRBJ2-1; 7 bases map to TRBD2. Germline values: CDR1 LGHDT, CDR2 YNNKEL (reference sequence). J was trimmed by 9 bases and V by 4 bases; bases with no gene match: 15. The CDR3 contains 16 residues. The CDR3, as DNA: TGTGCCAGCAGCCTAGCGGGCGGGAGTTACTTCCCTGAGCAGTTCTTC. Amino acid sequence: CASSLAGGSYFPEQFF.

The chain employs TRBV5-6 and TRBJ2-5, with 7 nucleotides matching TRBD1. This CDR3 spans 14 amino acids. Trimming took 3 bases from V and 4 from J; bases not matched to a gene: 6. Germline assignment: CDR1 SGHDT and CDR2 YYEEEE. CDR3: CASSYAGGLETQYF. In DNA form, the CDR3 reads TGTGCCAGCAGCTATGCAGGGGGTCTAGAGACCCAGTACTTC.

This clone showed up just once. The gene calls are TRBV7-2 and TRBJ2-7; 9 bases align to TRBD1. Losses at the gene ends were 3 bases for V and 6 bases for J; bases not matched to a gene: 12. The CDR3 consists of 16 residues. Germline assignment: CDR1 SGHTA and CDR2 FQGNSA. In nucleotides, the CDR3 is TGTGCCAGCAGCTTCCCACCGGGACAGGGAAAGATCGAGCAGTACTTC. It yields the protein CASSFPPGQGKIEQYF.

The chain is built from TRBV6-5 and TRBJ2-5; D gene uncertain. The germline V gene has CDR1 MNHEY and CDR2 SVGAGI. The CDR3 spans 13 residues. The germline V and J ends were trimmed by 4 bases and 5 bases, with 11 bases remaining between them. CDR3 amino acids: CASSSVAKETQYF. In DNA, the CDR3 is TGTGCCAGCAGTTCCGTCGCTAAGGAGACCCAGTACTTC.

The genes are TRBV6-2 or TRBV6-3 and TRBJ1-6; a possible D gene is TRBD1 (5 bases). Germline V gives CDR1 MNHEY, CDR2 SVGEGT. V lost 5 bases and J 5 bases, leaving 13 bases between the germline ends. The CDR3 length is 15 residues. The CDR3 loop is CASSPGRTDNSPLHF. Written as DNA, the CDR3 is TGTGCCAGCAGTCCAGGGCGGACGGATAATTCACCCCTCCACTTT.

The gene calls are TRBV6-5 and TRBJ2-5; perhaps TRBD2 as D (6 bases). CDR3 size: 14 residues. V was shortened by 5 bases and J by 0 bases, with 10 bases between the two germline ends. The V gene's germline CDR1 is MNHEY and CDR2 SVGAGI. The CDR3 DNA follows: TGTGCCAGCAGTCCCTTAGCGGACCAAGAGACCCAGTACTTC. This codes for CASSPLADQETQYF.

In nucleotides, the CDR3 is TGTGCCAGCAGTGGATCGGGGGAGACCCAGTACTTC. Translated, it gives CASSGSGETQYF. This sequence joins TRBV2 and TRBJ2-5; the D gene is possibly TRBD2 (5 bases). Germline V gives CDR1 SNHLY, CDR2 FYNNEI. Trimming took 4 bases from V and 5 from J, leaving 8 bases between them. The CDR3 consists of 12 residues. Complete variable domain (other parts from reference TRBV2 and TRBJ2-5): EPEVTQTPSHQVTQMGQEVILRCVPISNHLYFYWYRQILGQKVEFLVSFYNNEISEKSEIFDDQFSVERPDGSNFTLKIRSTKLEDSAMYFCASSGSGETQYFGPGTRLLVL.

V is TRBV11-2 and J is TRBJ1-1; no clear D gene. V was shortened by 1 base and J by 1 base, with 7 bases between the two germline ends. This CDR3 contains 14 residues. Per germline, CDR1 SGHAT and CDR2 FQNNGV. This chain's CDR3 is CASSLVRENTEAFF. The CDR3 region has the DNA TGTGCCAGCAGCTTAGTCCGGGAGAACACTGAAGCTTTCTTT.

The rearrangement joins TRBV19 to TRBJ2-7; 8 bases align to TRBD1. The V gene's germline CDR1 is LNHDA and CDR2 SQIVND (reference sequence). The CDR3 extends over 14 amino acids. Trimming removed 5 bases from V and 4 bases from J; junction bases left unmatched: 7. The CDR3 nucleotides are TGTGCCAGTAGTTCGGGGACAGGAACATACGAGCAGTACTTC. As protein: CASSSGTGTYEQYF.